The entry below gives a single T cell receptor beta chain sequence along with its context. Its matching antigen is unknown. The sample comes from a study of siplizumab effects on memory and regulatory T cells. Study results and caveats: With siplizumab, Treg-derived clones averaged approximately 69% of mappable alloreactive CD4+ clones, versus approximately 27% in controls. Siplizumab cultures yielded proliferating Tregs whose suppressive function was not confirmed. Both greater diversity than memory cells and a major contribution to the alloresponse seemed to characterize naive T cells.

The assay looked at 100,000 or so TCR templates in each sample. Produced via immunoSEQ multiplex PCR; TCRdb's table is partial and in-frame only. This sample has under 100,000 clones, with roughly 94% found just once. CDR1 and CDR2 (germline): MGHRA, YSYEKL. CDR3 length: 17 residues. J lost 3 bases, V lost 4 bases, and 11 bases had no gene match. Sequencing was performed on non-Treg CD4+ T cells sorted from blood. The chain combines TRBV4-1 with TRBJ2-7; 11 bases align to TRBD2. The sequence was obtained from a human donor in good health. The CDR3 loop is CASSRKRATSGIYEQYF. In DNA form, the CDR3 reads TGCGCCAGCAGCCGCAAGCGTGCGACTAGCGGGATCTACGAGCAGTACTTC.